This T cell receptor (beta chain) came from a study of CD8 T cells in ankylosing spondylitis. Findings and limits, study-wide: The study looked at matched synovial fluid samples from ankylosing spondylitis patients. Disease-linked clones were reported to be significantly enriched there. Seemingly distinctive of ankylosing spondylitis blood was a TCR beta motif formed by eight highly homologous variants. Reactive arthritis synovial fluid and blood previously showed some of these motif variants.

TCRdb used MiXCR to reprocess the 5' RACE reads, holding one entry per CDR3 protein. The sample yields 250,000 or so distinct CDR3 sequences, roughly a quarter seen once. On this clonotype: The target antigen is unknown.

Trimming cost V 3 bases and J 3 bases, with 15 bases left between them. Germline V gene lookup returns CDR1 DFQATT and CDR2 SNEGSKA (reference sequence). This CDR3 region has 14 residues. This sequence joins TRBV20-1 and TRBJ2-7; D tentatively reads TRBD1 or TRBD2 (7 bases each). The sequence derives from a male donor with ankylosing spondylitis or in good health (not recorded which). Input material: blood, either unsorted or a sorted T cell fraction (not recorded which). Here the CDR3 DNA reads TGCAGTGCTAGTACCCCAGGGGGGGTCTACGAGCAGTACTTC. This encodes CSASTPGGVYEQYF.